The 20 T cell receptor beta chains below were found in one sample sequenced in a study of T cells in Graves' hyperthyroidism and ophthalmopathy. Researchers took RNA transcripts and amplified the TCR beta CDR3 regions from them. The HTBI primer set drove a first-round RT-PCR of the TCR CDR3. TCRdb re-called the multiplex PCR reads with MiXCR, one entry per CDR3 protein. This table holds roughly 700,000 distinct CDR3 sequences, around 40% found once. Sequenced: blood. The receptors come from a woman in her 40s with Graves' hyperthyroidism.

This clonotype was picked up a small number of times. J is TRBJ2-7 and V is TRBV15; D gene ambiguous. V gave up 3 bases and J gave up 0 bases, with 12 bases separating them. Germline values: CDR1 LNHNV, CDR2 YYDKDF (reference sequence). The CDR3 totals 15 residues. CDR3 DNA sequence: TGTGCCACCAGCAGCAGTTTTTTAGCCTCCTACGAGCAGTACTTC. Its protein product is CATSSSFLASYEQYF.

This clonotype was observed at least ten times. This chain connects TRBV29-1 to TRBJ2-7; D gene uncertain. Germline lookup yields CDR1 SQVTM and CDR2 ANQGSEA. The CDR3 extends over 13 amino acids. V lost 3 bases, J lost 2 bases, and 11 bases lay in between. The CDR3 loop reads CSVESNRAYEQYF. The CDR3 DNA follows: TGCAGCGTTGAGTCTAACAGAGCCTACGAGCAGTACTTC.

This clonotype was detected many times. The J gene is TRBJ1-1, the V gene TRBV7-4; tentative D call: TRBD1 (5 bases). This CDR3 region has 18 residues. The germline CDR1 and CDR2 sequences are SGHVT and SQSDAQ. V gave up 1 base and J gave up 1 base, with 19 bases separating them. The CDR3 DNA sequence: TGTGCCAGCAGCTTAGTATCCCCACCTTGGGGGACGAACACTGAAGCTTTCTTT. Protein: CASSLVSPPWGTNTEAFF. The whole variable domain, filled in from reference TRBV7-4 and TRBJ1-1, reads GAGVSQSPRYKVAKRGRDVALRCDSISGHVTLYWYRQTLGQGSEVLTYSQSDAQRDKSGRPSGRFSAERPERSVSTLKIQRTEQGDSAVYLCASSLVSPPWGTNTEAFFGQGTRLTVV.

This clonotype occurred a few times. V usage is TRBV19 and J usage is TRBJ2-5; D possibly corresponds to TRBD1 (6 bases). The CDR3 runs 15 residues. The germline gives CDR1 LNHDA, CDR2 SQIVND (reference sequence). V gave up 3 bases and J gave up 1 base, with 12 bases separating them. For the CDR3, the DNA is TGTGCCAGTAGTATGGACAGCCCTAGCCAAGAGACCCAGTACTTC. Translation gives CASSMDSPSQETQYF.

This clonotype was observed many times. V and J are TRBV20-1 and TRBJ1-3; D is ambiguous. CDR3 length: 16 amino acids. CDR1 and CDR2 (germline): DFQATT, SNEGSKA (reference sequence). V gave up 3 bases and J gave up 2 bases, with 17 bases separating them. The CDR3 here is CSASPLERRTGNTIYF. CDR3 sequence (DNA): TGCAGTGCTAGCCCTCTAGAACGAAGGACTGGAAACACCATATATTTT.

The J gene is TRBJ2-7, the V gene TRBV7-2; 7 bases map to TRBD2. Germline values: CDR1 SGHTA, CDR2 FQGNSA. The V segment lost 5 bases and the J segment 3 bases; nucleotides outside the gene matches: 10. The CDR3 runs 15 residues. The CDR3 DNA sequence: TGTGCCAGCAGCCACCCGGGGCGGGGGATCTACGAGCAGTACTTC. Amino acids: CASSHPGRGIYEQYF.

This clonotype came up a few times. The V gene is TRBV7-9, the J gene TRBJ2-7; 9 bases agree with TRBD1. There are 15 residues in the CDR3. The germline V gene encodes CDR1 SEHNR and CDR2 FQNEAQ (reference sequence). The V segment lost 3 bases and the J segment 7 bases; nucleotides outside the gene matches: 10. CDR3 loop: CASSLTGQGAEEQYF. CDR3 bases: TGTGCCAGCAGCTTGACGGGACAGGGAGCAGAAGAGCAGTACTTC.

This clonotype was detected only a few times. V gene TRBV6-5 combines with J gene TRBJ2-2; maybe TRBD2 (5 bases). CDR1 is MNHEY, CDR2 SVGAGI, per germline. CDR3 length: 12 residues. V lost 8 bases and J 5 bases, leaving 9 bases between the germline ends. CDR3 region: CASVSGTGELFF. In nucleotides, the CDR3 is TGTGCCAGCGTTTCGGGAACCGGGGAGCTGTTTTTT.

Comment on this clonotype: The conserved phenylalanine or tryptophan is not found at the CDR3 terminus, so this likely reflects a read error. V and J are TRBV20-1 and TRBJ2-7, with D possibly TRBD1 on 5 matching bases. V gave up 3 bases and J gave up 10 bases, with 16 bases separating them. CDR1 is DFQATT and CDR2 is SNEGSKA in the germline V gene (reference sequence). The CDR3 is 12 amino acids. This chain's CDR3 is CSASLFDSEQYL. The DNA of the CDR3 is TGCAGTGCTAGCCTATTTGACAGCGAACAGTACCTC.

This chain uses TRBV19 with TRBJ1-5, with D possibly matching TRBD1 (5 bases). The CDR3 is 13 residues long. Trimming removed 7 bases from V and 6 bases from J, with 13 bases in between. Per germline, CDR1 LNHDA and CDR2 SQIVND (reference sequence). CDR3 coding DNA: TGTGCCAGTAACCAGGGAGGAATTCAGCCCCAGCATTTT. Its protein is CASNQGGIQPQHF.

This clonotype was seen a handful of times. DNA for the CDR3: TGTGCCAGCAGCCCGCTAGAACAGGGGTTTCCCCAGCATTTT. This sequence encodes CASSPLEQGFPQHF. The gene calls are TRBV7-2 and TRBJ1-5, with 7 bases identical to TRBD1. The CDR3 contains 14 residues. J was trimmed by 10 bases and V by 5 bases; bases with no gene match: 11. In germline, CDR1 is SGHTA, CDR2 FQGNSA.

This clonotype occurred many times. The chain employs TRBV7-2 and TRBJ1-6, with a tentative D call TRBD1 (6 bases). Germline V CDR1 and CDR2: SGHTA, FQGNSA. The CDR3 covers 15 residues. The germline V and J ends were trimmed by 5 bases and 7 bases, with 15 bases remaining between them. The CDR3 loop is CASSTAGHLNSPLHF. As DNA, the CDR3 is TGTGCCAGCAGCACGGCGGGACATCTAAATTCACCCCTCCACTTT.

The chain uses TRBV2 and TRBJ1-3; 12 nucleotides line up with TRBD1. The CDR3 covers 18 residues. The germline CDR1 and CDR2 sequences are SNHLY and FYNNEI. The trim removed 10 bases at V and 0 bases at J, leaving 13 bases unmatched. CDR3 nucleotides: TGTGCCAAAACCCGGGACAGGGGGCCAAACCCCTCTGGAAACACCATATATTTT. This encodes CAKTRDRGPNPSGNTIYF.

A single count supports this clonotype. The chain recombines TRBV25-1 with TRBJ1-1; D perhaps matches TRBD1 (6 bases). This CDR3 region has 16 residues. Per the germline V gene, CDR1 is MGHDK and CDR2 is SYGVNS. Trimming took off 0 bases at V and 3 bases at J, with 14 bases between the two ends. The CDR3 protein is CASSEYRGAGYTEAFF. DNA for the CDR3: TGTGCCAGCAGTGAATACAGGGGTGCAGGTTACACTGAAGCTTTCTTT.

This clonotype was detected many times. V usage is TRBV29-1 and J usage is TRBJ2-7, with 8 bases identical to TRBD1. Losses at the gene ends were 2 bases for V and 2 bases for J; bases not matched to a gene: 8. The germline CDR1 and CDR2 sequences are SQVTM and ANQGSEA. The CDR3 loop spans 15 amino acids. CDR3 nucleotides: TGCAGCGTTGAAACAACGGACAGGGATGCCTACGAGCAGTACTTC. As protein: CSVETTDRDAYEQYF.

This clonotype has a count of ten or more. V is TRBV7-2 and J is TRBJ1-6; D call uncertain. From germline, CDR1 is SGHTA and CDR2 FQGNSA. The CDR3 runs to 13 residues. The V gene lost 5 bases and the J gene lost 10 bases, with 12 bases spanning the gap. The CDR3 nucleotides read TGTGCCAGCAGCGCCTGGGGAACCTCACCCCTCCACTTT. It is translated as CASSAWGTSPLHF.

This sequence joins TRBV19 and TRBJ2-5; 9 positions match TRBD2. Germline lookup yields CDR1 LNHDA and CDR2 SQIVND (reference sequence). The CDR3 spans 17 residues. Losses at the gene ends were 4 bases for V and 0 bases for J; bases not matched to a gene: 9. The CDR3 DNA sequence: TGTGCCAGTAGTACCTCCCTAGCGGGAAAATACCAAGAGACCCAGTACTTC. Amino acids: CASSTSLAGKYQETQYF. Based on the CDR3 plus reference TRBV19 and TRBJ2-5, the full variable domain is DGGITQSPKYLFRKEGQNVTLSCEQNLNHDAMYWYRQDPGQGLRLIYYSQIVNDFQKGDIAEGYSVSREKKESFPLTVTSAQKNPTAFYLCASSTSLAGKYQETQYFGPGTRLLVL.

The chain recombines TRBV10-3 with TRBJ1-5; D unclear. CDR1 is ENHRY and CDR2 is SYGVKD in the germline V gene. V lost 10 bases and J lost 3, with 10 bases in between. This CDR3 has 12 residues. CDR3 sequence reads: CASGRNNQPQHF. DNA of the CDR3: TGTGCCAGCGGAAGAAACAATCAGCCCCAGCATTTT.

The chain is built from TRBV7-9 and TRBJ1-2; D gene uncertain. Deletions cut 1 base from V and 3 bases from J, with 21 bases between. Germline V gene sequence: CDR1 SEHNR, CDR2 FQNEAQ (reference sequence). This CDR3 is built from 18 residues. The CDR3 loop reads CASSLEGGPGGKDYGYTF. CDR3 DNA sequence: TGTGCCAGCAGCTTAGAGGGAGGGCCCGGCGGAAAGGACTATGGCTACACCTTC.

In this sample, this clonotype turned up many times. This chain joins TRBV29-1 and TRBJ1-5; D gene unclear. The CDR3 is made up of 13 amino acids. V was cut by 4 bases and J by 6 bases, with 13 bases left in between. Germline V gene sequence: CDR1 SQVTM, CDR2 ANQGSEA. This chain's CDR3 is CSVVWFPGQPQHF. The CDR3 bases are TGCAGCGTTGTTTGGTTTCCAGGTCAGCCCCAGCATTTT.